Listed here are 10 T cell receptor beta chains from one sample, sequenced in a study of T-cell reconstitution after alpha-beta-depleted transplantation in children. Molecular barcoding with unique molecular identifiers was used for the TCRbeta library. TCRdb processed the PCR reads anew with MiXCR; each CDR3 protein has one entry. This table holds some 100,000 distinct CDR3 sequences, around 15% found once. Sequencing used PBMCs, mostly from graft donor cells, obtained 180 days after TCRalphabeta/CD19-depleted stem cell transplant. The receptors were sampled from a male patient aged 2 to 10 who had a stem cell transplant for acute lymphoblastic leukemia, so the T cells may come from the graft donor.

The J gene is TRBJ2-2, the V gene TRBV5-1, with 9 bases that match TRBD2. The V segment lost 4 bases and the J segment 6 bases; nucleotides outside the gene matches: 7. The CDR3 is made up of 15 amino acids. Germline-derived CDR1 and CDR2 are SGHRS and YFSETQ. CDR3: CASSLIAGEAGELFF. The CDR3 region has the DNA TGCGCCAGCAGCCTGATAGCGGGGGAGGCCGGGGAGCTGTTTTTT.

The V call is TRBV3-1, the J call TRBJ2-7; D call uncertain. V was shortened by 0 bases and J by 4 bases, with 10 bases between the two germline ends. Germline V gives CDR1 LGHDT, CDR2 YNNKEL (reference sequence). The CDR3 has 14 amino acids. The CDR3 DNA reads TGTGCCAGCAGCCAAGATTTTCCCTTTTACGAGCAGTACTTC. Translation: CASSQDFPFYEQYF.

The gene calls are TRBV20-1 and TRBJ2-1, with D perhaps TRBD1 or TRBD2 (7 bases each). CDR3 length: 13 amino acids. Trimming left V 4 bases short and J 3 bases short, with 10 bases between. Germline V gene data show CDR1 as DFQATT and CDR2 as SNEGSKA (reference sequence). The CDR3, as DNA: TGCAGTGCTACAGGGGGGGACTACAATGAGCAGTTCTTC. Translated: CSATGGDYNEQFF.

This clonotype has only a few counts. The chain uses TRBV12-3 or TRBV12-4 and TRBJ1-1; a weak D match, TRBD1 (5 bases). The CDR3 has 12 amino acids. With 7 bases removed from V and 4 bases from J, the gap between germline ends came to 10 bases. CDR3 in amino acids: CASTTRVTEAFF. The CDR3 DNA is TGTGCCAGCACCACCAGGGTCACTGAAGCTTTCTTT.

This clonotype was seen more than once but under ten times. The chain employs TRBV5-4 and TRBJ2-7; TRBD1 matches 8 bases. From germline, CDR1 is SGHNT and CDR2 YYREEE (reference sequence). V lost 4 bases to trimming and J lost 0 bases; unmatched junction nucleotides: 6. The CDR3 loop spans 15 amino acids. The CDR3 DNA reads TGTGCCAGCAGCCCGGACAGGGCCAACTCCTACGAGCAGTACTTC. Translating it yields CASSPDRANSYEQYF.

On this clonotype itself: A much larger clone differs by one base, so this may be a read error. The chain uses TRBV19 and TRBJ2-5; D call uncertain. Germline V lookup: CDR1 LNHDA, CDR2 SQIVND (reference sequence). The CDR3 has 9 amino acids. CDR3 protein: CPKGQTQYF. The CDR3 DNA reads as TGTCCCAAAGGCCAGACCCAGTACTTC. The full variable domain, in which reference TRBV19 and TRBJ2-5 provide the parts outside the CDR3, is DGGITQSPKYLFRKEGQNVTLSCEQNLNHDAMYWYRQDPGQGLRLIYYSQIVNDFQKGDIAEGYSVSREKKESFPLTVTSAQKNPTAFYLCPKGQTQYFGPGTRLLVL.

This clonotype was counted a few times. The V gene is TRBV19, the J gene TRBJ2-1; 9 positions agree with TRBD2. The CDR3 has 15 residues. V was clipped by 4 bases and J by 5 bases; unmatched bases: 6. Germline CDR1 and CDR2: LNHDA and SQIVND (reference sequence). CDR3 nucleotide sequence: TGTGCCAGTAGTACTGCTAGCGGGGTAGACAATGAGCAGTTCTTC. Amino acid sequence: CASSTASGVDNEQFF.

The V and J genes are TRBV5-1 and TRBJ1-6, with unresolved D. The germline V gene encodes CDR1 SGHRS and CDR2 YFSETQ. This CDR3 is built from 13 residues. V was pared by 4 bases and J by 7 bases, with 9 bases between. This chain's CDR3 is CASSPEANSPLHF. In DNA form, the CDR3 reads TGCGCCAGCAGCCCGGAGGCCAATTCACCCCTCCACTTT.

This clonotype has a count of ten or more. The chain couples TRBV20-1 to TRBJ2-5; D may correspond to TRBD1 or TRBD2 (5 bases each). V lost 0 bases and J lost 2, with 16 bases in between. Germline CDR1 DFQATT, CDR2 SNEGSKA (reference sequence). The CDR3 loop spans 16 amino acids. This CDR3 is CSARDPLGTGQETQYF. DNA for the CDR3: TGCAGTGCTAGAGATCCACTCGGGACGGGTCAAGAGACCCAGTACTTC.

This clonotype was seen many times. CDR3 loop: CASSPLTGGLETQYF. As DNA, the CDR3 is TGTGCCAGCAGTCCCCTGACAGGGGGCTTAGAGACCCAGTACTTC. The chain uses TRBV28 and TRBJ2-5; 10 nucleotides match TRBD1. CDR3 length equals 15 residues. Germline CDR1 reads MDHEN; CDR2 reads SYDVKM. Trimming removed 5 bases from V and 4 bases from J; junction bases left unmatched: 7.